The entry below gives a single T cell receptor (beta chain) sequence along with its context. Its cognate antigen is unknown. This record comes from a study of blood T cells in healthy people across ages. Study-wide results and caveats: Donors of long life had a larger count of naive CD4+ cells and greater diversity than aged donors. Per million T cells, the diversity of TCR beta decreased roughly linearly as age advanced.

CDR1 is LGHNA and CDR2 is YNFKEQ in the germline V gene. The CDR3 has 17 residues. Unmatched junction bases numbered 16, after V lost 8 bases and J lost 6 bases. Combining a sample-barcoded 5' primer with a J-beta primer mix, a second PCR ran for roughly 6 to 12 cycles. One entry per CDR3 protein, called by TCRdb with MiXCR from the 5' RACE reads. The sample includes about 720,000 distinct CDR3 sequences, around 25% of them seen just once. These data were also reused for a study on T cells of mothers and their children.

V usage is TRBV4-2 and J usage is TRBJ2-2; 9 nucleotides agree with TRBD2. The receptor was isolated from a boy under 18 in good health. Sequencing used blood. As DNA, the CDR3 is TGTGCCAGCTGCCCCCCTATAGCGGGAGTTGAGGCCGGGGAGCTGTTTTTT. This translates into CASCPPIAGVEAGELFF.